The rows below give T cell receptor beta chains drawn from one sample of a study of cytomegalovirus exposure and HLA in healthy donors. The protocol was immunoSEQ multiplex PCR, while the TCRdb copy is restricted to in-frame clones and leaves out a portion. Altogether tens of thousands of clones are present, 90% to 97% being singletons, with the ten largest covering more than 0.9%. Sequenced sample: PBMCs. These receptors all come from a woman aged 18-29 years in good health and CMV-seronegative. CDR3s include the opening cysteine and the closing phenylalanine or tryptophan. D genes are given only for firm matches. Clone size, where shown, is once, few, many, or a class for clones that have expanded.

J gene	clone size	D gene	V gene	CDR3 DNA	CDR3 protein
TRBJ1-5	NA	NA	TRBV27	TGTGCGTGGGAGCGGGACTATCGGGCCCATAGCAATCAGCCCCAGCATTTT	CAWERDYRAHSNQPQHF
TRBJ1-4	NA	NA	TRBV7-2	TGTGCCAGCAGCTTAGTACGCGGCAGGGGAACTAATGAAAAACTGTTTTTT	CASSLVRGRGTNEKLFF
TRBJ2-1	NA	NA	TRBV2	TGTGCCACATCCTGGCGGATCTCCTACAATGAGCAGTTCTTC	CATSWRISYNEQFF
TRBJ1-5	NA	NA	TRBV28	TGTGCCAGCAGTCTCAACGGGCAGCCCCAGCATTTT	CASSLNGQPQHF
TRBJ2-1	NA	TRBD1	TRBV4-3	TGCGCCAGCAGCCACGAACAGGGGGGCTACAATGAGCAGTTCTTC	CASSHEQGGYNEQFF
TRBJ2-5	NA	NA	TRBV15	TGTGCCACCAGCAGAGATCGGCAGGGCCAAGAGACCCAGTACTTC	CATSRDRQGQETQYF
TRBJ1-2	NA	TRBD1	TRBV7-9	TGTGCCAGCAGCTTAGGAGGTGGACAGGTCTATGGCTACACCTTC	CASSLGGGQVYGYTF
TRBJ1-4	NA	NA	TRBV6-6	TGTGCCAGCAGACCCAGGGGTAGTAGGACTAATGAAAAACTGTTTTTT	CASRPRGSRTNEKLFF
TRBJ1-5	NA	TRBD1	TRBV28	TGTGCCAGCAGTTTAACAGGGGCAAGGGATCAGCCCCAGCATTTT	CASSLTGARDQPQHF
TRBJ2-7	NA	NA	TRBV4-2	TGTGCCAGCAGCCAAGGCCCCGGCAGGGATGACGAGCAGTACTTC	CASSQGPGRDDEQYF
TRBJ2-1	NA	TRBD2	TRBV27	TGTGCCAGCAGCTCCGGACTAGCAGAGCAGTTCTTC	CASSSGLAEQFF
TRBJ1-1	NA	NA	TRBV29-1	TGCAAAGGTTGGAATGGGGGGGTGAACACTGAAGCTTTCTTT	CKGWNGGVNTEAFF
TRBJ1-2	NA	TRBD1	TRBV5-1	TGCGCCAGCAGCCACCAAAGACAGGGCGGCTATGGCTACACCTTC	CASSHQRQGGYGYTF
TRBJ2-2	NA	TRBD2	TRBV7-3	TGTGCCAGCAGCCCCAAAGGGAGTAGCGGGAGCTCTGGCGGGGAGCTGTTTTTT	CASSPKGSSGSSGGELFF
TRBJ1-5	NA	TRBD1	TRBV7-2	TGTGCCAGCAGCTTAGGGCGGGCAGGGGGTCAGCCCCAGCATTTT	CASSLGRAGGQPQHF
TRBJ2-2	NA	NA	TRBV9	TGTGCCAGCAGCGCAACTCCCCCCGGGGAGCTGTTTTTT	CASSATPPGELFF
TRBJ2-3	NA	TRBD2	TRBV19	TGTGCCAGTAAAATGGCAGCGGGGGATGGAAATACGCAGTATTTT	CASKMAAGDGNTQYF
TRBJ2-6	NA	NA	TRBV6-6	TGTGCCAGCAGCCCCGAGGGAGGCTCTGGGGCCAACATCCTGACTTTC	CASSPEGGSGANILTF
TRBJ2-7	NA	NA	TRBV30	TGTGCCTGGAGCCCCCTCCCAGGGGGCGGGGGGTACTTC	CAWSPLPGGGGYF
TRBJ2-2	NA	TRBD2	TRBV5-1	TGCGCCAGCAGCCCGGGACTAGCGGGGGCCCCCGACTCCGGGGAGCTGTTTTTT	CASSPGLAGAPDSGELFF
TRBJ2-1	NA	NA	TRBV23-1	TGCGCCGGGGAAAAAGGGGGCTACAATGAGCAGTTCTTC	CAGEKGGYNEQFF
TRBJ1-2	NA	TRBD1	TRBV11-1	TGTGCCAGCAGCCCAAGACAGGGGGCGTCGGGCTACACCTTC	CASSPRQGASGYTF
TRBJ2-3	NA	TRBD2	TRBV7-9	TGTGCCAGCAGCCCCGGGACTAGCGGGAGCGGGGATACGCAGTATTTT	CASSPGTSGSGDTQYF
TRBJ2-5	NA	NA	TRBV9	TGTGCCAGCAAGGGGGGGTCCGAGACCCAGTACTTC	CASKGGSETQYF
TRBJ1-3	once	NA	TRBV7-2	TGTGCCAGCAGCCAGCGGGAGGGCCGCTCTGGAAACACCATATATTTT	CASSQREGRSGNTIYF
TRBJ2-1	NA	TRBD2	TRBV5-1	TGCGCCAGCAGCTTGAGGCCTAGCGGTTCGGGGTACAATGAGCAGTTCTTC	CASSLRPSGSGYNEQFF
TRBJ2-3	NA	TRBD1	TRBV6-5	TGTGCCAGCAGCACCAGGGGGTATACGCAGTATTTT	CASSTRGYTQYF
TRBJ1-2	NA	TRBD1	TRBV28	TGTGCCAGCACGGAATGGGGCAGGGGGTACGGCTACACCTTC	CASTEWGRGYGYTF
TRBJ2-1	NA	NA	TRBV5-6	TGTGCCAGCAGCTTTTCTGTCCTCGGAGCCTACAATGAGCAGTTCTTC	CASSFSVLGAYNEQFF
TRBJ1-1	medium-sized	TRBD1	TRBV27	TGTGCCAGCAGGACAGGGGGCACTGAAGCTTTCTTT	CASRTGGTEAFF
TRBJ2-7	NA	NA	TRBV4-3	TGCGCCAGCAGCCAAGTGTTGCAGGTTGGAGAGCAGTACTTC	CASSQVLQVGEQYF
TRBJ2-5	NA	NA	TRBV19	TGTGCCAGCGACGACCCTAGCCTCCGGGGGACCCAGTACTTC	CASDDPSLRGTQYF
TRBJ2-7	NA	TRBD2	TRBV18	TGTGCCAGCTCACCCCGGACTAGCGGCGAGCAGTACTTC	CASSPRTSGEQYF
TRBJ2-7	NA	NA	TRBV10-3	TGTGCCATCAGTGGGGGGCGGGGGACCTACGAGCAGTACTTC	CAISGGRGTYEQYF
TRBJ1-2	NA	TRBD1	TRBV7-8	TGTGCCAGCAGCTGGGGGACAGGGAGGGAAACGTATGGCTACACCTTC	CASSWGTGRETYGYTF
TRBJ2-7	NA	TRBD2	TRBV28	TGTGCCAGCACCCCCCGGGGGGCCTACGAGCAGTACTTC	CASTPRGAYEQYF